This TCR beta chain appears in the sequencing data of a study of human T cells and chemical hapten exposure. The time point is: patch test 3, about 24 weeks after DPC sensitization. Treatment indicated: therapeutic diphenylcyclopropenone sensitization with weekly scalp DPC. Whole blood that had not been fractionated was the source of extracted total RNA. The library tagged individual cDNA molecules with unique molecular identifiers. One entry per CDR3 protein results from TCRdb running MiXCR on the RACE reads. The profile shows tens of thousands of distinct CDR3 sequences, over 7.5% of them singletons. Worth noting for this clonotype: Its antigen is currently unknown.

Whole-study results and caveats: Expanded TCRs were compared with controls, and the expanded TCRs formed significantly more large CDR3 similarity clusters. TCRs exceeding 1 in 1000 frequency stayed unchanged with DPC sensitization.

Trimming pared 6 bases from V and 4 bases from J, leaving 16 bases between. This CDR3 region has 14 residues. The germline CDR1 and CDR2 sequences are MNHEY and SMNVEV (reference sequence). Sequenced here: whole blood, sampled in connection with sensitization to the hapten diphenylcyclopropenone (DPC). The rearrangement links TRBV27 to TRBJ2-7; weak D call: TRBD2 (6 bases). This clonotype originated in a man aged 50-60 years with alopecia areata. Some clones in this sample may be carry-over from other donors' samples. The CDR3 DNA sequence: TGTGCCAGCAGCCTCCGGGGGAGTTTGTACGAGCAGTACTTC. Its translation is CASSLRGSLYEQYF.